A single sample gave rise to the 10 T cell receptor beta chains below, sequenced in a study of blood T cell repertoires in COVID-19. TCRdb keeps only in-frame clones here, not all; method: immunoSEQ multiplex PCR. The sample holds under 200,000 clones, roughly 83% seen once. The sequenced sample consisted of peripheral blood. The origin of the receptors is a human donor in a cohort sampled during active COVID-19.

The chain uses TRBV9 and TRBJ2-5, with unresolved D. Trimming took off 0 bases at V and 1 base at J, with 7 bases between the two ends. The CDR3 is 14 amino acids. CDR1 and CDR2 from the germline V gene are SGDLS and YYNGEE. The CDR3 DNA reads as TGTGCCAGCAGCGTAGATAGTGTCCAAGAGACCCAGTACTTC. Its translation is CASSVDSVQETQYF.

The chain is built from TRBV7-9 and TRBJ2-7, with D hard to call. V shed 3 bases and J shed 7 bases, with 7 bases lying between them. The length of the CDR3 is 11 residues. From germline, CDR1 is SEHNR and CDR2 FQNEAQ (reference sequence). CDR3 amino acids: CASSLRWEQYF. In DNA, the CDR3 is TGTGCCAGCAGCTTGAGATGGGAGCAGTACTTC.

CDR3 protein: CASSVEVAGGYEQYF. Here the CDR3 DNA reads TGTGCCAGCAGCGTAGAGGTAGCGGGGGGCTACGAGCAGTACTTC. The chain is built from TRBV9 and TRBJ2-7; 10 bases are a match to TRBD2. CDR3 length: 15 amino acids. CDR1 SGDLS and CDR2 YYNGEE come from the germline V gene. V trimming: 0 bases; J trimming: 3 bases; junction bases outside the gene matches: 3.

V gene TRBV7-3 combines with J gene TRBJ1-3; 7 bases fit TRBD1. The CDR3 extends over 14 amino acids. CDR1 is SGHTA and CDR2 is FQGTGA in the germline V gene. The V segment lost 4 bases and the J segment 4 bases; nucleotides outside the gene matches: 4. This CDR3 is CASSSGTAGNTIYF. DNA for the CDR3: TGTGCCAGCAGCTCGGGGACAGCGGGAAACACCATATATTTT.

The chain couples TRBV3-1 (or the pseudogene TRBV3-2) to TRBJ2-1; 10 nucleotides line up with TRBD1. V lost 2 bases to trimming and J lost 9 bases; unmatched junction nucleotides: 7. The CDR3 contains 15 residues. Germline CDR1 and CDR2: LGHDT and YNNKEL (reference sequence). Here the CDR3 DNA reads TGTGCCAGCAGCCAATGGACAGGGGGTTTCGGTGAGCAGTTCTTC. This translates into CASSQWTGGFGEQFF.

This clone was seen a handful of times. The chain has TRBV6-1 and TRBJ2-7; tentatively, D is TRBD2 (5 bases). The CDR3 runs to 15 residues. V was trimmed by 4 bases and J by 1 base, leaving 14 bases between them. The germline V gene has CDR1 MNHNS and CDR2 SASEGT. The CDR3 coding sequence is TGTGCCAGCAGTGCAGCCCGGGATGGGTCCTACGAGCAGTACTTC. This gives the protein CASSAARDGSYEQYF.

The chain combines TRBV5-4 with TRBJ1-2; no clear D gene. The length of the CDR3 is 15 residues. Germline CDR1 reads SGHNT; CDR2 reads YYREEE (reference sequence). The V gene lost 3 bases and the J gene lost 5 bases, with 17 bases spanning the gap. This CDR3 reads CASSSGSSAIYGYTF. The CDR3 nucleotides are TGTGCCAGCAGCTCGGGGTCGTCCGCCATATATGGCTACACCTTC. Variable domain in full (rest from reference TRBV5-4 and TRBJ1-2): ETGVTQSPTHLIKTRGQQVTLRCSSQSGHNTVSWYQQALGQGPQFIFQYYREEENGRGNFPPRFSGLQFPNYSSELNVNALELDDSALYLCASSSGSSAIYGYTFGSGTRLTVV.

This clone was seen a single time. J is TRBJ2-7 and V is TRBV6-5; possibly TRBD2 for D (5 bases). The CDR3 covers 15 residues. Trimming shortened V by 2 bases and J by 4 bases, and 15 bases separated the two germline ends. CDR1 MNHEY and CDR2 SVGAGI come from the germline V gene. CDR3 in DNA: TGTGCCAGCAGTTACGCGGGCGCGGCATCATACGAGCAGTACTTC. Translating gives CASSYAGAASYEQYF.

The J gene is TRBJ2-7, the V gene TRBV9, with 7 bases matching TRBD1. Per the germline V gene, CDR1 is SGDLS and CDR2 is YYNGEE. The CDR3 is 15 residues long. V lost 3 bases, J lost 2 bases, and 8 bases stayed unmatched. As DNA, the CDR3 is TGTGCCAGCAGCGAGGGGACAGCATCGACCTACGAGCAGTACTTC. Encoded protein: CASSEGTASTYEQYF.

V usage is TRBV6-5 and J usage is TRBJ2-5; 8 bases are shared with TRBD1. V trimming: 6 bases; J trimming: 4 bases; junction bases outside the gene matches: 7. Germline values: CDR1 MNHEY, CDR2 SVGAGI. CDR3 length equals 14 residues. The CDR3 nucleotides read TGTGCCAGCAGCCACGGACAGGGAGGAGAGACCCAGTACTTC. It specifies CASSHGQGGETQYF.